Following are 18 T cell receptor beta chains from one sample sequenced in a study of shared clonotypes between healthy human individuals. The repertoire was sequenced with immunoSEQ multiplex PCR; TCRdb's copy has only in-frame clones and lacks some. The sample consists of millions of clones, roughly 94% of them appearing once. Input material: naive CD4+ T cells sorted from blood. Indicated subset: CD45RA+ positively selected. The receptor source for this set is a man younger than 35 in good health.

This clone has just one count. Here the CDR3 DNA reads TGTGCCAGCTTGGTGGGGCTAGCGGGGGGCCGACAAGAGACCCAGTACTTC. This translates into CASLVGLAGGRQETQYF. The chain carries TRBV2 and TRBJ2-5; 11 nucleotides line up with TRBD2. CDR3 size: 17 residues. Looked up from germline, CDR1 is SNHLY and CDR2 is FYNNEI. The trim removed 8 bases at V and 2 bases at J, leaving 13 bases unmatched.

Turning to this clone: Other DNA sequences from this sample encode an identical CDR3 as well. The chain uses TRBV6-1 and TRBJ2-1; 8 positions match TRBD2. Germline V gene lookup returns CDR1 MNHNS and CDR2 SASEGT. V lost 2 bases, J lost 2 bases, and 2 bases stayed unmatched. The CDR3 totals 15 residues. CDR3 in DNA: TGTGCCAGCAGTGAACGGCGGGGGGCCTACAATGAGCAGTTCTTC. It encodes CASSERRGAYNEQFF.

The rearrangement joins TRBV5-1 to TRBJ2-2; D is undetermined. The CDR3 is made up of 12 amino acids. Germline CDR1 is SGHRS and CDR2 is YFSETQ. V was cut by 1 base and J by 9 bases, with 7 bases left in between. The DNA for the CDR3 is TGCGCCAGCAGCTTGTCGGGCCGGGAGCTGTTTTTT. As protein: CASSLSGRELFF.

The J gene is TRBJ2-2, the V gene TRBV5-1; D remains unclear. The germline V and J ends were trimmed by 6 bases and 0 bases, with 15 bases remaining between them. The CDR3 has 16 amino acids. Germline V lookup: CDR1 SGHRS, CDR2 YFSETQ. The CDR3 is CASTTTRAANTGELFF. The CDR3 DNA reads TGCGCCAGCACCACAACCCGGGCGGCGAACACCGGGGAGCTGTTTTTT.

This sequence joins TRBV29-1 and TRBJ1-2, with unresolved D. The CDR3 covers 15 residues. Germline CDR1 and CDR2: SQVTM and ANQGSEA. V was pared by 0 bases and J by 4 bases, with 15 bases between. CDR3 loop: CSVEDLVDTIYGYTF. CDR3 bases: TGCAGCGTTGAAGATCTGGTGGATACGATCTATGGCTACACCTTC. The full variable domain, in which reference TRBV29-1 and TRBJ1-2 provide the parts outside the CDR3, is SAVISQKPSRDICQRGTSLTIQCQVDSQVTMMFWYRQQPGQSLTLIATANQGSEATYESGFVIDKFPISRPNLTFSTLTVSNMSPEDSSIYLCSVEDLVDTIYGYTFGSGTRLTVV.

This chain connects TRBV18 to TRBJ1-1; D ambiguous. Germline-derived CDR1 and CDR2 are KGHSH and LQKENI. CDR3 length: 12 residues. Trimming stripped 4 bases from V and 8 bases from J, with 11 bases between. The CDR3 coding sequence is TGTGCCAGCTCACAGGTATTACCCGAAGCTTTCTTT. As protein: CASSQVLPEAFF.

This clone showed up just once. The chain recombines TRBV7-9 with TRBJ2-7, with D maybe TRBD1 (5 bases). The germline gives CDR1 SEHNR, CDR2 FQNEAQ (reference sequence). V lost 5 bases to trimming and J lost 2 bases, with 19 bases between them. There are 16 residues in the CDR3. This chain's CDR3 is CASSHLMAGKPYEQYF. The CDR3 DNA sequence: TGTGCCAGCAGCCACCTTATGGCAGGGAAGCCCTACGAGCAGTACTTC.

J is TRBJ2-5 and V is TRBV5-4; TRBD2 might be the D (6 bases). The CDR3 sequence is 13 residues long. V lost 1 base to trimming and J lost 5 bases, with 9 bases between them. Looked up from germline, CDR1 is SGHNT and CDR2 is YYREEE (reference sequence). DNA for the CDR3: TGTGCCAGCAGCTTGACTAGCTTTGAGACCCAGTACTTC. Its protein is CASSLTSFETQYF.

This clone was detected many times. The same CDR3 can be traced to other DNA sequences in this sample. The chain employs TRBV4-3 and TRBJ1-5, with a possible D match to TRBD1 (5 bases). CDR1 is LGHNA and CDR2 is YSLEER in the germline V gene. The CDR3 consists of 16 residues. V was cut by 0 bases and J by 2 bases, with 11 bases left in between. CDR3 in amino acids: CASSQEVGDRNQPQHF. As DNA, the CDR3 is TGCGCCAGCAGCCAAGAAGTGGGGGACCGCAATCAGCCCCAGCATTTT.

The CDR3 nucleotides are TGTGTCTCAGGGAGGGGTTCCTACGAGCAGTACTTC. It codes for CVSGRGSYEQYF. The V gene is TRBV27, the J gene TRBJ2-7, with 7 bases aligning to TRBD2. The CDR3 totals 12 residues. Germline lookup yields CDR1 MNHEY and CDR2 SMNVEV (reference sequence).

The CDR3 is CASSLEAGKSTDTQYF. The DNA of the CDR3 is TGCGCCAGCAGCTTGGAAGCGGGGAAAAGCACAGATACGCAGTATTTT. V and J are TRBV5-1 and TRBJ2-3, with 7 positions matching TRBD2. The ends lost 0 bases at V and 0 bases at J; junction bases unmatched: 4. The CDR3 is 16 amino acids. The germline V gene encodes CDR1 SGHRS and CDR2 YFSETQ.

The genes are TRBV13 and TRBJ2-1; TRBD1 or TRBD2 may be the D gene (6 bases each). Deletions cut 7 bases from V and 3 bases from J, with 13 bases between. This CDR3 contains 14 residues. CDR1 and CDR2 from the germline V gene are PRHDT and FYEKMQ (reference sequence). CDR3 coding DNA: TGTGCCAGCACCTTCGAGGGGGGCTACAATGAGCAGTTCTTC. This gives the protein CASTFEGGYNEQFF.

The V gene is TRBV6-5, the J gene TRBJ1-6; perhaps TRBD1 as D (5 bases). Germline lookup yields CDR1 MNHEY and CDR2 SVGAGI. The CDR3 loop spans 15 amino acids. V gave up 6 bases and J gave up 7 bases, with 16 bases separating them. CDR3 sequence (DNA): TGTGCCAGCAGGGCTTTGCAGGGAGGAAATTCACCCCTCCACTTT. This sequence encodes CASRALQGGNSPLHF.

This clone was seen just once. This chain uses TRBV5-4 with TRBJ2-5; TRBD2 aligns across 8 bases. This CDR3 is 15 amino acids long. The V and J ends lost 1 base and 10 bases, in that order; junction bases with no gene match: 12. CDR1 SGHNT and CDR2 YYREEE come from the germline V gene (reference sequence). CDR3 loop: CASSLPGGESGNQYF. As DNA, the CDR3 is TGTGCCAGCAGCTTGCCCGGGGGGGAGTCCGGGAACCAGTACTTC.

The chain carries TRBV27 and TRBJ2-5; possibly TRBD1 for D (6 bases). Germline CDR1 reads MNHEY; CDR2 reads SMNVEV (reference sequence). Trimming took 5 bases from V and 1 from J, leaving 11 bases between them. This CDR3 contains 14 residues. The CDR3 coding sequence is TGTGCCAGCAGTCACCGGGACACCCAAGAGACCCAGTACTTC. It yields the protein CASSHRDTQETQYF.

This clone was detected only a few times. The V and J genes are TRBV10-1 and TRBJ2-2; a weak D match, TRBD1 (5 bases). Per germline, CDR1 WNHNN and CDR2 SYGVQD (reference sequence). Trimming pared 6 bases from V and 0 bases from J, leaving 8 bases between. The CDR3 loop spans 14 amino acids. This CDR3 reads CASRPGSNTGELFF. CDR3 nucleotide sequence: TGCGCCAGCAGGCCAGGGTCGAACACCGGGGAGCTGTTTTTT.

This clone was seen many times. The chain couples TRBV29-1 to TRBJ1-2; the D gene is possibly TRBD1 (6 bases). Germline-derived CDR1 and CDR2 are SQVTM and ANQGSEA. The germline V and J ends were trimmed by 2 bases and 4 bases, with 14 bases remaining between them. This CDR3 spans 14 amino acids. CDR3 protein: CSVENRVEGYGYTF. The CDR3, as DNA: TGCAGCGTTGAAAACAGGGTCGAGGGCTATGGCTACACCTTC.

The chain carries TRBV6-1 and TRBJ2-1, with D perhaps matching TRBD2 (5 bases). V lost 5 bases and J 3 bases, leaving 8 bases between the germline ends. Looked up from germline, CDR1 is MNHNS and CDR2 is SASEGT. The CDR3 is 13 residues long. The CDR3: CASSTDYYNEQFF. CDR3 coding DNA: TGTGCCAGCAGTACTGACTACTACAATGAGCAGTTCTTC.